This T cell receptor (beta chain) was captured in a study of cytomegalovirus exposure and HLA in healthy donors. Profiled with immunoSEQ multiplex PCR; TCRdb holds only in-frame clones, not every one. This sample has tens of thousands of clones, with roughly 80% found just once. A roughly 130-subject validation cohort, separate from the approximately 720-subject first cohort, supplied the donors. The V gene lost 10 bases and the J gene lost 6 bases, with 19 bases spanning the gap. Germline CDR1 reads WSHSY; CDR2 reads SAAADI. This CDR3 has 14 residues. This clonotype originated in a woman in her late teens or twenties in good health and CMV-seropositive. This chain connects TRBV10-2 to TRBJ1-5; tentative D call: TRBD1 (6 bases). Specimen: PBMCs. The CDR3 coding sequence is TGCGCCACCGCCGTCAGTCAGGGGACTCAGCCCCAGCATTTT. The encoded protein is CATAVSQGTQPQHF.